The 25 T cell receptor beta chains reported below all come from one sample, sequenced in a study of blood T cell repertoires in COVID-19. Repertoires were generated with immunoSEQ multiplex PCR, while TCRdb's copy carries only in-frame clones and drops some. Of around 200,000 clones detected, 70% to 90% appear once; the ten largest clones hold around 1.3%. The specimen was PBMCs or T cells enriched from blood (not recorded which). These receptors all stem from a young man who had recovered from COVID-19.

V gene TRBV7-9 combines with J gene TRBJ1-4; 8 nucleotides align to TRBD1. This CDR3 is built from 14 residues. V dropped 4 bases and J dropped 5; count of bases not matched to a gene: 3. Germline V gene lookup returns CDR1 SEHNR and CDR2 FQNEAQ (reference sequence). The CDR3 region has the DNA TGTGCCAGCAGCTCTGGGACAGGCAATGAAAAACTGTTTTTT. Translation: CASSSGTGNEKLFF.

The V call is TRBV10-1, the J call TRBJ2-1; 10 bases align to TRBD1. This CDR3 spans 14 amino acids. Germline CDR1 WNHNN, CDR2 SYGVQD (reference sequence). The V and J ends lost 5 bases and 15 bases, in that order; junction bases with no gene match: 13. In nucleotides, the CDR3 is TGCGCCAGCAGTTCGGGACAGGGGCGCCCAATGCCGTTCTTC. Amino acid sequence: CASSSGQGRPMPFF.

V and J are TRBV5-4 and TRBJ2-5; tentative D call: TRBD2 (6 bases). This CDR3 has 14 amino acids. Germline CDR1 is SGHNT and CDR2 is YYREEE (reference sequence). Trimming cost V 4 bases and J 1 base, with 11 bases left between them. The CDR3 DNA reads as TGTGCCAGCAGCCCTAGGGACTTCCAAGAGACCCAGTACTTC. Residues: CASSPRDFQETQYF.

This chain connects TRBV7-8 to TRBJ2-3, with TRBD1 matching over 9 bases. Germline CDR1 and CDR2: SGHVS and FQNEAQ. Losses at the gene ends were 5 bases for V and 3 bases for J; bases not matched to a gene: 6. The CDR3 spans 15 residues. The CDR3 sequence: CASSAPGQGTDTQYF. The CDR3 bases are TGTGCCAGCAGCGCACCGGGACAGGGTACAGATACGCAGTATTTT.

This chain uses TRBV7-6 with TRBJ2-2; TRBD2 aligns across 13 bases. V lost 2 bases, J lost 4 bases, and 7 bases stayed unmatched. Germline CDR1 SGHVS, CDR2 FNYEAQ. The CDR3 sequence is 18 residues long. The chain's CDR3 is CASSLSLLAGGPTGELFF. Written as DNA, the CDR3 is TGTGCCAGCAGCTTATCCTTACTAGCGGGAGGGCCCACCGGGGAGCTGTTTTTT.

This chain joins TRBV4-3 and TRBJ1-2; 9 bases match TRBD1. V shed 1 base and J 8 bases; nucleotides not matched to a gene: 5. The V gene's germline CDR1 is LGHNA and CDR2 YSLEER. CDR3 length: 14 residues. Here the CDR3 DNA reads TGCGCCAGCAGCCAAGTGGGGACAGGGAAAGGCTACACCTTC. Encoded protein: CASSQVGTGKGYTF.

This clone was recorded a few times. The gene calls are TRBV6-5 and TRBJ1-1; maybe TRBD1 (5 bases). The CDR3 has 14 residues. Trimming took 8 bases from V and 5 from J, leaving 18 bases between them. CDR1 and CDR2 from the germline V gene are MNHEY and SVGAGI. CDR3 in DNA: TGTGCCAGCGGTTTCGGGGGAGGACGAACTGAAGCTTTCTTT. Translation gives CASGFGGGRTEAFF.

In nucleotides, the CDR3 is TGTGCCACCAGTGACTGGGACACCACCGGGGAGCTGTTTTTT. The encoded protein is CATSDWDTTGELFF. V gene TRBV24-1 combines with J gene TRBJ2-2; a weak D match, TRBD1 (6 bases). Germline lookup yields CDR1 KGHDR and CDR2 SFDVKD. This CDR3 comprises 14 residues. The V end lost 4 bases, the J end lost 4 bases, and 9 bases lay between the germline ends.

This clone was seen once. The V and J genes are TRBV3-1 (or the pseudogene TRBV3-2) and TRBJ1-5; D uncertain. Germline lookup yields CDR1 LGHDT and CDR2 YNNKEL (reference sequence). This CDR3 contains 14 residues. Trimming stripped 0 bases from V and 9 bases from J, with 12 bases between. For the CDR3, the DNA is TGTGCCAGCAGCCAAGAAATGGACTTGGGGCCCCAGCATTTT. This sequence encodes CASSQEMDLGPQHF.

The gene calls are TRBV19 and TRBJ2-7; possible D gene TRBD2, 6 bases. CDR1 LNHDA and CDR2 SQIVND come from the germline V gene (reference sequence). The CDR3 is made up of 11 amino acids. Trimming removed 3 bases from V and 7 bases from J, with 7 bases in between. Here the CDR3 reads CASSMEGEQYF. DNA for the CDR3: TGTGCCAGTAGTATGGAGGGGGAGCAGTACTTC.

The chain joins TRBV9 to TRBJ2-1, with 9 bases aligning to TRBD2. CDR1 and CDR2 (germline): SGDLS, YYNGEE. V was pared by 4 bases and J by 9 bases, with 17 bases of the junction left unmatched. The CDR3 is made up of 17 amino acids. The CDR3 reads CASSPGRASGKGGEQFF. The CDR3 nucleotides are TGTGCCAGCAGCCCCGGTCGGGCTAGCGGGAAAGGTGGTGAGCAGTTCTTC.

The rearrangement joins TRBV6-5 to TRBJ2-5; 9 bases match TRBD1. Germline values: CDR1 MNHEY, CDR2 SVGAGI. The CDR3 is 15 amino acids. V lost 1 base, J lost 2 bases, and 2 bases stayed unmatched. The CDR3 DNA is TGTGCCAGCAGTTACTGGGACAGGGAACAAGAGACCCAGTACTTC. It codes for CASSYWDREQETQYF.

J is TRBJ2-7 and V is TRBV18, with 16 bases that match TRBD2. The V gene end was trimmed by 5 bases and the J gene end by 4 bases; junction bases not matched to a gene: 11. CDR1 and CDR2 (germline): KGHSH, LQKENI. The CDR3 contains 18 residues. The CDR3, as DNA: TGTGCCAGCTCATATACGGGACTAGCGGGAGGGGCATTTTACGAGCAGTACTTC. This sequence encodes CASSYTGLAGGAFYEQYF. The full variable domain, with the rest looked up from reference TRBV18 and TRBJ2-7, is NAGVMQNPRHLVRRRGQEARLRCSPMKGHSHVYWYRQLPEEGLKFMVYLQKENIIDESGMPKERFSAEFPKEGPSILRIQQVVRGDSAAYFCASSYTGLAGGAFYEQYFGPGTRLTVT.

Only a few counts were recorded for this clone. The J gene is TRBJ2-1, the V gene TRBV18; D is unclear. The V end lost 3 bases, the J end lost 2 bases, and 8 bases lay between the germline ends. This CDR3 region has 14 residues. Germline V gene sequence: CDR1 KGHSH, CDR2 LQKENI. The CDR3 bases are TGTGCCAGCTCACCGAGTCAGGCCTACAATGAGCAGTTCTTC. Its translation: CASSPSQAYNEQFF.

The V and J genes are TRBV19 and TRBJ1-1; D remains ambiguous. This CDR3 spans 13 amino acids. V was cut by 3 bases and J by 5 bases, with 10 bases left in between. Germline CDR1 is LNHDA and CDR2 is SQIVND (reference sequence). For the CDR3, the DNA is TGTGCCAGTAGTATTTACGGGTCTACTGAAGCTTTCTTT. The encoded protein is CASSIYGSTEAFF. Using reference TRBV19 and TRBJ1-1 for the parts outside the CDR3, the full variable domain is DGGITQSPKYLFRKEGQNVTLSCEQNLNHDAMYWYRQDPGQGLRLIYYSQIVNDFQKGDIAEGYSVSREKKESFPLTVTSAQKNPTAFYLCASSIYGSTEAFFGQGTRLTVV.

The chain combines TRBV19 with TRBJ2-4; tentative D call: TRBD1 (6 bases). The CDR3 has 14 amino acids. Germline CDR1 and CDR2: LNHDA and SQIVND (reference sequence). The V end lost 10 bases, the J end lost 6 bases, and 19 bases lay between the germline ends. CDR3 in DNA: TGTGCCATCTCACCGGGACAACTTACAAACATTCAGTACTTC. Translating gives CAISPGQLTNIQYF. Filled out from reference TRBV19 and TRBJ2-4, the complete variable domain reads DGGITQSPKYLFRKEGQNVTLSCEQNLNHDAMYWYRQDPGQGLRLIYYSQIVNDFQKGDIAEGYSVSREKKESFPLTVTSAQKNPTAFYLCAISPGQLTNIQYFGAGTRLSVL.

This rearrangement joins TRBV4-1 to TRBJ2-2, with D possibly being TRBD1 (6 bases). The CDR3 consists of 16 residues. V lost 3 bases, J lost 7 bases, and 18 bases lay in between. CDR1 and CDR2 (germline): MGHRA, YSYEKL. The CDR3 DNA follows: TGCGCCAGCAGCCAGGAAACACAGGGTCGGGTCGGGGAGCTGTTTTTT. Its translation: CASSQETQGRVGELFF.

This chain's CDR3 is CSVRDSPHEQYF. The DNA of the CDR3 is TGCAGCGTTCGGGACAGTCCCCACGAGCAGTACTTC. This rearrangement joins TRBV29-1 to TRBJ2-7; 7 bases line up with TRBD1. The junction had 6 bases not matched to a gene; V was cut back by 5 bases and J by 5 bases. The CDR3 sequence is 12 residues long. Germline CDR1 SQVTM, CDR2 ANQGSEA.

The rearrangement links TRBV10-1 to TRBJ2-3, with TRBD2 matching over 7 bases. CDR1 and CDR2 from the germline V gene are WNHNN and SYGVQD (reference sequence). Unmatched junction bases numbered 1, after V lost 0 bases and J lost 1 base. This CDR3 comprises 15 residues. DNA for the CDR3: TGCGCCAGCAGTGAGTCGGGGGGGGGCACAGATACGCAGTATTTT. This gives the protein CASSESGGGTDTQYF.

The CDR3: CASSQVRTGGGSETQYF. The CDR3 bases are TGCGCCAGCAGCCAAGTCCGGACAGGGGGCGGTTCAGAGACCCAGTACTTC. The chain is built from TRBV4-1 and TRBJ2-5, with 11 nucleotides matching TRBD1. This CDR3 has 17 amino acids. Germline assignment: CDR1 MGHRA and CDR2 YSYEKL. V dropped 1 base and J dropped 4; count of bases not matched to a gene: 8.

The rearrangement links TRBV11-2 to TRBJ2-3; D uncertain. Trimming pared 3 bases from V and 5 bases from J, leaving 9 bases between. Per the germline V gene, CDR1 is SGHAT and CDR2 is FQNNGV. CDR3 length equals 13 residues. CDR3 sequence: CASSFLPGDTQYF. The CDR3 DNA follows: TGTGCCAGCAGCTTCCTGCCGGGAGATACGCAGTATTTT. The whole variable domain, remainder taken from reference TRBV11-2 and TRBJ2-3, is EAGVAQSPRYKIIEKRQSVAFWCNPISGHATLYWYQQILGQGPKLLIQFQNNGVVDDSQLPKDRFSAERLKGVDSTLKIQPAKLEDSAVYLCASSFLPGDTQYFGPGTRLTVL.

The chain employs TRBV5-8 and TRBJ2-3, with 9 nucleotides matching TRBD2. The ends lost 0 bases at V and 0 bases at J; junction bases unmatched: 2. The CDR3 is 16 residues long. Germline V gene lookup returns CDR1 SGHTS and CDR2 YDEGEE. The CDR3 nucleotides read TGTGCCAGCAGCTTGGGACTAGCGGCTAGCACAGATACGCAGTATTTT. Protein product: CASSLGLAASTDTQYF.

V is TRBV25-1 and J is TRBJ2-7; D might be TRBD1 (5 bases). The CDR3 sequence is 17 residues long. Per the germline V gene, CDR1 is MGHDK and CDR2 is SYGVNS. Trimming cost V 5 bases and J 0 bases, with 20 bases left between them. CDR3 protein: CASSPQAQGRVSYEQYF. CDR3 sequence (DNA): TGTGCCAGCAGTCCTCAGGCGCAGGGTAGGGTCTCCTACGAGCAGTACTTC.

This chain joins TRBV28 and TRBJ2-7, with D maybe TRBD2 (6 bases). This CDR3 is built from 13 residues. Per the germline V gene, CDR1 is MDHEN and CDR2 is SYDVKM. Trimming cost V 5 bases and J 7 bases, with 15 bases left between them. The CDR3 DNA is TGTGCCAGCAGTCCCCTGACTAGACGTGAGCAGTACTTC. As protein: CASSPLTRREQYF.

This clone was counted a single time. The genes are TRBV5-1 and TRBJ2-5; the D is unclear. V was clipped by 0 bases and J by 5 bases, with 8 bases between them. Per the germline V gene, CDR1 is SGHRS and CDR2 is YFSETQ. CDR3 length: 13 residues. The CDR3 is CASSLGFGETQYF. The DNA of the CDR3 is TGCGCCAGCAGCTTGGGCTTCGGGGAGACCCAGTACTTC.